This is a list of T cell receptor beta chains from one sample in a study of T cells after yellow fever vaccination. TCRdb reanalysed the 5' RACE reads using MiXCR and keeps one entry per CDR3 protein. The table includes 150,000 to 200,000 distinct CDR3 sequences, roughly 9% detected once. The sequences come from CD8+ T cells sorted from PBMCs, collected 45 days after the yellow fever booster vaccination. The receptor source for this set is a man younger than 30 who received the YFV17D yellow fever vaccine. Both conserved end residues are trimmed from each CDR3. The order of the fields is V gene, J gene, clone size, CDR3 protein. Clone size is stated in some rows and not others, as once, few, many or a class when expanded.

V: TRBV25-1
J: TRBJ2-3
size: .
CDR3: ASSEYDRGVDDTQY

V: TRBV5-6
J: TRBJ2-1
size: .
CDR3: ASSWGTPSYNEQF

V: TRBV7-3
J: TRBJ2-3
size: .
CDR3: ASSSPEGIDTQY

V: TRBV6-2/TRBV6-3
J: TRBJ1-6
size: few
CDR3: ASSYVSGSYNSPLH

V: TRBV6-6
J: TRBJ1-1
size: .
CDR3: ASSYRPGDKAEAF

V: TRBV27
J: TRBJ2-7
size: .
CDR3: ASSLVRGGHYEQY

V: TRBV4-3
J: TRBJ1-1
size: few
CDR3: ASSLRGGSNEAF

V: TRBV15
J: TRBJ2-7
size: few
CDR3: ATSPYRKTYEQY

V: TRBV5-1
J: TRBJ2-3
size: many
CDR3: ASTTGVRASDTQY

V: TRBV20-1
J: TRBJ2-3
size: few
CDR3: SAQNVPGQGTDTQY

V: TRBV7-3
J: TRBJ1-2
size: few
CDR3: ASTSYGVYGYT

V: TRBV2
J: TRBJ1-2
size: many
CDR3: ASSEALSWREWGYT

V: TRBV9
J: TRBJ2-6
size: few
CDR3: ASSVLTGTGAWSGANVLT

V: TRBV18
J: TRBJ2-7
size: .
CDR3: ASSQTRGGGAYEQY

V: TRBV6-5
J: TRBJ2-3
size: .
CDR3: ASKATPGTEALDTQY

V: TRBV20-1
J: TRBJ2-7
size: many
CDR3: SARDGPSGGYEQY

V: TRBV24-1
J: TRBJ1-2
size: many
CDR3: ATSDSDRPNYGYT

V: TRBV7-2
J: TRBJ1-6
size: few
CDR3: ASSRVVGQGSSPLH

V: TRBV20-1
J: TRBJ2-7
size: few
CDR3: SAASTGPYEQY

V: TRBV7-6
J: TRBJ1-1
size: many
CDR3: ASSLDASGDTEAF

V: TRBV29-1
J: TRBJ1-1
size: .
CDR3: SADPGRRRTEAF

V: TRBV7-9
J: TRBJ2-2
size: .
CDR3: ASSHLTSGNTGELF

V: TRBV7-9
J: TRBJ1-2
size: few
CDR3: ASSLLTGGAPLYGYT

V: TRBV14
J: TRBJ2-5
size: few
CDR3: ASSQGLAGRYQETQY

V: TRBV5-1
J: TRBJ2-1
size: few
CDR3: ASSLATGLAGYNEQF

V: TRBV12-3/TRBV12-4
J: TRBJ2-5
size: .
CDR3: ASTDGYQETQY

V: TRBV9
J: TRBJ2-3
size: few
CDR3: ASSGGLAWVDTQY

V: TRBV12-3/TRBV12-4
J: TRBJ2-5
size: .
CDR3: ASSLETSQETQY

V: TRBV9
J: TRBJ2-5
size: few
CDR3: ASSVVSGLDRETQY

V: TRBV20-1
J: TRBJ2-3
size: .
CDR3: SALQGIWSGTDTQY

V: TRBV29-1
J: TRBJ1-1
size: many
CDR3: SVDVRNTEAF

V: TRBV12-3/TRBV12-4
J: TRBJ1-1
size: few
CDR3: ASSPRGGLNTEAF

V: TRBV4-3
J: TRBJ1-2
size: few
CDR3: ASSQDHGTQRRYYGYT

V: TRBV10-3
J: TRBJ2-2
size: few
CDR3: AISWTSGGSGELF

V: TRBV29-1
J: TRBJ1-2
size: .
CDR3: SVETGVIDGYT

V: TRBV5-6
J: TRBJ2-1
size: few
CDR3: ASSLGLGNHEQF

V: TRBV4-3
J: TRBJ2-1
size: many
CDR3: ASSQRTLPHPNEQF

V: TRBV9
J: TRBJ2-3
size: few
CDR3: ASSPSGHAPDTQY

V: TRBV6-1
J: TRBJ2-6
size: .
CDR3: ASSERQGTGANVLT

V: TRBV28
J: TRBJ2-2
size: .
CDR3: ASSPSGGAPEEAGELF

V: TRBV21-1
J: TRBJ1-5
size: .
CDR3: ASSKDGQDSNQPQH

V: TRBV24-1
J: TRBJ1-1
size: few
CDR3: ATRRTGNTEAF

V: TRBV9
J: TRBJ2-5
size: .
CDR3: ASSGRARETQY

V: TRBV4-1
J: TRBJ2-1
size: few
CDR3: ASSPLGDEQF

V: TRBV12-3/TRBV12-4
J: TRBJ1-1
size: .
CDR3: ASSTDRGMNTEAF

V: TRBV11-2
J: TRBJ2-1
size: many
CDR3: ASSLVTQRGRDEQF

V: TRBV9
J: TRBJ2-7
size: few
CDR3: ASSGTGNEQY

V: TRBV6-2/TRBV6-3
J: TRBJ1-1
size: .
CDR3: ASSPLGANTEAF

V: TRBV9
J: TRBJ2-3
size: .
CDR3: ASSRDRGTDTQY

V: TRBV20-1
J: TRBJ1-1
size: many
CDR3: SARSPKGAGTEAF

V: TRBV4-3
J: TRBJ1-1
size: few
CDR3: ASSRTDRVGTEAF

V: TRBV6-6
J: TRBJ2-1
size: many
CDR3: ASLGVGGYYNEQF

V: TRBV7-6
J: TRBJ2-2
size: .
CDR3: ASSLALAGGTGELF

V: TRBV29-1
J: TRBJ2-2
size: few
CDR3: SVRTANTGELF